This TCR beta chain comes out of a study of cytomegalovirus exposure and HLA in healthy donors. The CDR3 contains 14 residues. With 5 bases removed from V and 2 bases from J, the gap between germline ends came to 7 bases. Germline V gene lookup returns CDR1 SGHTA and CDR2 FQGTGA. The PCR was carried out with 60 Vbeta primers and 13 Jbeta primers. Some clones are missing from TCRdb's copy, which holds only in-frame ones; the method was immunoSEQ multiplex PCR. The sample consists of around 100,000 clones, 55% to 75% of them appearing once. This sequence was found in a man aged 25 to 40 in good health and CMV-seropositive. Sequencing used PBMCs. V gene TRBV7-3 combines with J gene TRBJ2-6; perhaps TRBD2 as D (5 bases). DNA of the CDR3: TGTGCCAGCAGCGAGGGTACTGGGGCCAACGTCCTGACTTTC. Translating gives CASSEGTGANVLTF. The full variable domain, completed using reference TRBV7-3 and TRBJ2-6, is GAGVSQTPSNKVTEKGKYVELRCDPISGHTALYWYRQSLGQGPEFLIYFQGTGAADDSGLPNDRFFAVRPEGSVSTLKIQRTERGDSAVYLCASSEGTGANVLTFGAGSRLTVL.